This entry features one T cell receptor beta chain sequence. The data originate from a study of Ad26.COV2.S vaccination and SARS-CoV-2 variants. Whole-study context: Participants got Ad26.COV2.S intramuscularly, once or twice 56 days apart.

TCRdb's copy holds only in-frame clones and misses some; the assay was immunoSEQ multiplex PCR. The sample includes some 340,000 clones, around four fifths of them seen just once. The treatment: approximately 18 received Ad26.COV2.S at low or high dose, single or two shots; several received placebo; per-sample allocation not given. It was on day 63 after the first vaccine or placebo injection that samples were taken. V gave up 6 bases and J gave up 5 bases; unmatched junction bases: 9. Germline V gives CDR1 SGDLS, CDR2 YYNGEE. The CDR3 totals 14 residues. The chain employs TRBV9 and TRBJ1-1, with 8 bases that match TRBD1. This TCR was recovered from a person between 18 and 59 years old who received the Ad26.COV2.S COVID-19 vaccine or a placebo. The sequencing here drew on peripheral blood, taken in a trial of Ad26.COV2.S vaccine versus placebo. CDR3 DNA sequence: TGTGCCAGCACCACTGTACAGGGGGGGACTGAAGCTTTCTTT. Protein product: CASTTVQGGTEAFF.